A single sample gave rise to the 10 T cell receptor beta chains below, sequenced in a study of T cells in Graves' hyperthyroidism and ophthalmopathy. The CDR3 regions of TCR beta were amplified from RNA transcripts. TCR CDR3 regions were first amplified by RT-PCR with HTBI primers. TCRdb itself ran the multiplex PCR reads through MiXCR, one entry per CDR3 protein. The profile shows 700,000 or so distinct CDR3 sequences, approximately 16% of them singletons. Material for sequencing was blood. Source of these receptors: a man between 18 and 29 years old with Graves' hyperthyroidism.

About this clonotype itself: The conserved phenylalanine or tryptophan normally closing the CDR3 is absent here, so this likely arose from a read error. The V gene is TRBV6-2 or TRBV6-3, the J gene TRBJ2-7, with D maybe TRBD2 (6 bases). From germline, CDR1 is MNHEY and CDR2 SVGEGT. The CDR3 sequence is 20 residues long. Trimming took off 2 bases at V and 0 bases at J, with 26 bases between the two ends. CDR3 nucleotides: TGTGCCAGCAGTTACCTCCCCGGCGGGAAGGTGTTGATGTTCTCCTACGAGCAGTACCTC. Amino acid sequence: CASSYLPGGKVLMFSYEQYL.

In this sample, this clonotype turned up many times. This chain connects TRBV12-3 or TRBV12-4 to TRBJ2-1; D unresolved. The CDR3 runs to 14 residues. V shed 2 bases and J shed 6 bases, with 11 bases lying between them. CDR3 loop: CASSLPSVFNEQFF. The DNA of the CDR3 is TGTGCCAGCAGTTTACCTTCAGTTTTCAATGAGCAGTTCTTC.

The sample holds many counts of this clonotype. The chain couples TRBV30 to TRBJ1-1; D unclear. The V gene lost 0 bases and the J gene lost 6 bases, with 8 bases spanning the gap. Per the germline V gene, CDR1 is GTSNPN and CDR2 is SVGIG (reference sequence). The CDR3 is 12 amino acids. CDR3 protein: CAWSVGWAEAFF. DNA of the CDR3: TGTGCCTGGAGTGTAGGATGGGCTGAAGCTTTCTTT. Together with reference TRBV30 and TRBJ1-1, the CDR3 gives the full variable domain: SQTIHQWPATLVQPVGSPLSLECTVEGTSNPNLYWYRQAAGRGLQLLFYSVGIGQISSEVPQNLSASRPQDRQFILSSKKLLLSDSGFYLCAWSVGWAEAFFGQGTRLTVV.

This clonotype was detected a few times. The chain carries TRBV25-1 and TRBJ2-7, with TRBD1 matching 10 bases. CDR3 length equals 16 residues. With 3 bases clipped from V and 4 bases from J, the junction kept 9 bases outside the gene matches. Germline loops: CDR1 MGHDK, CDR2 SYGVNS. The CDR3, as DNA: TGTGCCAGCAGTGATTCCTCCGGGACAGGGGAATACGAGCAGTACTTC. This gives the protein CASSDSSGTGEYEQYF.

This clonotype was counted many times. The chain joins TRBV7-9 to TRBJ2-1; TRBD1 matches 9 bases. Germline V CDR1 and CDR2: SEHNR, FQNEAQ (reference sequence). V was clipped by 6 bases and J by 4 bases; unmatched bases: 10. CDR3 length: 16 residues. CDR3 sequence: CASSRPPGQGYNEQFF. CDR3 nucleotide sequence: TGTGCCAGCAGTCGCCCTCCGGGACAGGGATACAATGAGCAGTTCTTC.

Remarks on this clonotype: This may be a read error, as it is one base from a much larger clone. The chain joins TRBV28 to TRBJ2-5, with D perhaps matching TRBD1 (5 bases). V was cut by 3 bases and J by 9 bases, with 20 bases left in between. This CDR3 comprises 15 residues. CDR1 is MDHEN, CDR2 SYDVKM, per germline. In nucleotides, the CDR3 is TGTGCCAGCAGTTTGAGCCGCGACAGTTATGAGGCCCAGTACTTC. It yields the protein CASSLSRDSYEAQYF.

This clonotype occurred many times. The chain combines TRBV18 with TRBJ1-1, with a possible D match to TRBD1 (6 bases). This CDR3 spans 15 amino acids. CDR1 is KGHSH, CDR2 LQKENI, per germline. Between the trimmed V and J ends, which lost 4 bases and 1 base, there was a span of 13 bases. In nucleotides, the CDR3 is TGTGCCAGCTCACTCGCTGGACAGCAGAACACTGAAGCTTTCTTT. The encoded protein is CASSLAGQQNTEAFF.

V usage is TRBV5-1 and J usage is TRBJ2-7; 13 bases align to TRBD2. Unmatched junction bases numbered 5, after V lost 1 base and J lost 7 bases. The length of the CDR3 is 15 residues. CDR1 and CDR2 from the germline V gene are SGHRS and YFSETQ. DNA of the CDR3: TGCGCCAGCAGCTTGCTTGGGACTAGCGGGGAAGAGCAGTACTTC. Residues: CASSLLGTSGEEQYF. Together with reference TRBV5-1 and TRBJ2-7, the CDR3 gives the full variable domain: KAGVTQTPRYLIKTRGQQVTLSCSPISGHRSVSWYQQTPGQGLQFLFEYFSETQRNKGNFPGRFSGRQFSNSRSEMNVSTLELGDSALYLCASSLLGTSGEEQYFGPGTRLTVT.

V gene TRBV6-5 combines with J gene TRBJ2-1; D is uncertain. CDR1 is MNHEY, CDR2 SVGAGI, per germline. Trimming left V 2 bases short and J 1 base short, with 9 bases between. The CDR3 runs to 15 residues. The CDR3 bases are TGTGCCAGCAGTTACGAGGCCGGGTCCTACAATGAGCAGTTCTTC. Protein sequence: CASSYEAGSYNEQFF.

The chain links TRBV9 to TRBJ2-1; 8 bases match TRBD1. Germline CDR1 is SGDLS and CDR2 is YYNGEE. J lost 2 bases, V lost 0 bases, and 13 bases had no gene match. CDR3 length: 19 amino acids. CDR3 region: CASSVGLFTGTGTYNEQFF. The DNA of the CDR3 is TGTGCCAGCAGCGTAGGACTATTCACCGGGACAGGTACCTACAATGAGCAGTTCTTC.